This TCR beta chain was captured by sequencing in a study of blood T cells in healthy people across ages. Study as a whole: For every two T cells, template switching captured about one barcoded beta molecule.

Regarding this clonotype: Antigen unknown.

Germline CDR1 is MNHEY and CDR2 is SMNVEV (reference sequence). This CDR3 comprises 13 residues. The V gene lost 10 bases and the J gene lost 0 bases, with 12 bases spanning the gap. Findings of the study overall: Strong correlation was found linking TCR beta diversity to naive T cell percentage.

Sample-barcoded 5' priming and a J-beta primer mix drove a second PCR of about 7 to 11 cycles. TCRdb reprocessed the 5' RACE reads via MiXCR and lists one record per CDR3 protein. This table holds 980,000 or so distinct CDR3 sequences, approximately 49% found once. The V call is TRBV27, the J call TRBJ1-2; weak D call: TRBD1 (6 bases). The origin of this receptor is a man in his thirties or forties in good health. The sample was blood. CDR3 sequence reads: CATQGFPNYGYTF. CDR3 DNA sequence: TGTGCCACCCAGGGGTTCCCTAACTATGGCTACACCTTC.